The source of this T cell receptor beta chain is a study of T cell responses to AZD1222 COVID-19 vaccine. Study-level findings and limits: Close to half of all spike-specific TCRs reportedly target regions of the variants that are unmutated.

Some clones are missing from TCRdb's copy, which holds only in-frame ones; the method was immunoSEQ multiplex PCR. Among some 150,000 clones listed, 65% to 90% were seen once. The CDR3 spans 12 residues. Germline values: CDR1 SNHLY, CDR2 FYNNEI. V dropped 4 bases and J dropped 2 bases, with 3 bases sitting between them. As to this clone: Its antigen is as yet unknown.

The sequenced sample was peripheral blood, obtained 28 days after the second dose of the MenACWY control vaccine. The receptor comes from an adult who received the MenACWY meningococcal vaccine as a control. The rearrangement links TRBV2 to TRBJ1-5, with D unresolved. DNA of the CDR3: TGTGCCAGCAGTGGGGGCAATCAGCCCCAGCATTTT. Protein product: CASSGGNQPQHF.